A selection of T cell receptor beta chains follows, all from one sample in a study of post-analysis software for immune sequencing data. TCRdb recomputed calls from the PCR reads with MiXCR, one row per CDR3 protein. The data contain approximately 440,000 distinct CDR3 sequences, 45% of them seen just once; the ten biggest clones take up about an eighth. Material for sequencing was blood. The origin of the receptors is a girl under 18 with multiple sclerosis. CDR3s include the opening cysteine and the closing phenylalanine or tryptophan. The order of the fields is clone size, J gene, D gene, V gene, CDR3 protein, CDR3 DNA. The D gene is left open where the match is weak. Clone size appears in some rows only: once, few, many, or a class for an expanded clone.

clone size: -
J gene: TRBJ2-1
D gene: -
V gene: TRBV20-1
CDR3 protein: CSARESEQFF
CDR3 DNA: TGCAGTGCTAGGGAGAGTGAGCAGTTCTTC

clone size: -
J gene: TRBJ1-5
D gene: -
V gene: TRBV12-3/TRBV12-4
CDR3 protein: CASSTILSQPQHF
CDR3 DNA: TGTGCCAGCAGTACAATACTGAGCCAGCCCCAGCATTTT

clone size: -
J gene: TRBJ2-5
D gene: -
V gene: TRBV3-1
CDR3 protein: CASSYRSGQETQYF
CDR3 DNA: TGTGCCAGCAGCTACCGTAGCGGACAAGAGACCCAGTACTTC

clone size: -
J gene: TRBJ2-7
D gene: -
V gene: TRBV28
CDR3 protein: CASSFAVAEQYF
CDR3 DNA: TGTGCCAGCAGTTTCGCTGTGGCCGAGCAGTACTTC

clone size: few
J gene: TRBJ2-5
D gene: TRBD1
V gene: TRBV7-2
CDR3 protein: CASSPRQGVTETQYF
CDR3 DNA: TGTGCCAGCAGCCCTAGACAGGGAGTTACAGAGACCCAGTACTTC

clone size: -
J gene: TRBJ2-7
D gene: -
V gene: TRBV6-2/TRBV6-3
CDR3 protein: CASSHDPYEQYF
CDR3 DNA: TGTGCCAGCAGTCACGATCCCTACGAGCAGTACTTC

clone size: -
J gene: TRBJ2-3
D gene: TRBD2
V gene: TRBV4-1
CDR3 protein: CASSRQEKGAGGTDTQYF
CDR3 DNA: TGCGCCAGCAGCCGCCAAGAGAAAGGAGCGGGAGGCACAGATACGCAGTATTTT

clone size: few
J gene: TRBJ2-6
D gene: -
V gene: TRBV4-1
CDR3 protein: CASSTHGQGGSGANVLTF
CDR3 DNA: TGCGCCAGCAGCACTCACGGACAGGGAGGGTCTGGGGCCAACGTCCTGACTTTC

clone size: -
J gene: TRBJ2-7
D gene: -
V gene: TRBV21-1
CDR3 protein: CAIDSLCDEQYF
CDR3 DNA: TGTGCCATAGACAGCCTTTGTGACGAGCAGTACTTC

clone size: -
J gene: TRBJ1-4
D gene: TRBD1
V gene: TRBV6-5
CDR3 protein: CASSYGTAREKLFF
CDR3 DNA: TGTGCCAGCAGTTACGGGACAGCGAGGGAAAAACTGTTTTTT

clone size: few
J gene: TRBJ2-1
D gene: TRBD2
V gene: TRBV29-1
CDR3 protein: CSVRTSGTNNWNEQFF
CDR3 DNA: TGCAGCGTTAGGACTAGCGGTACCAATAATTGGAATGAGCAGTTCTTC

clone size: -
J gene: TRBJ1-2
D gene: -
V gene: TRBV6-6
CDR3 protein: CASSSTDYYGYTF
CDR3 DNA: TGTGCCAGCAGCTCTACAGACTACTATGGCTACACCTTC

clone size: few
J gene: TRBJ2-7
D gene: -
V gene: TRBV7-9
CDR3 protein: CASSGMFPGRQYEQYF
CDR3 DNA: TGTGCCAGCAGCGGCATGTTCCCGGGACGCCAGTACGAGCAGTACTTC